This paragraph covers one T cell receptor beta chain sequence. As yet, its antigen is unknown. The CDR3 covers 14 residues. Trimming took off 5 bases at V and 1 base at J, with 9 bases between the two ends. Germline V gives CDR1 SGHTA, CDR2 FQGNSA. The data derive from a study of post-analysis software for immune sequencing data. Tagging with unique molecular identifiers was a feature of the TCR beta cDNA libraries. TCRdb redid the calling of the PCR reads with MiXCR, one entry per CDR3 protein. Of some 700,000 distinct CDR3 sequences in the sample, roughly three fifths were seen once. Study conclusions and caveats: Patients used about five TRBV segments, including TRBV5-6, TRBV5-1 and TRBV20-1, more often than controls.

This sequence joins TRBV7-2 and TRBJ2-1, with D unresolved. The clonotype comes from a girl aged 2 to 10 with multiple sclerosis. The sequencing sample was made of blood. The CDR3 DNA is TGTGCCAGCAGCCACCCGACTTCCTACAATGAGCAGTTCTTC. It encodes CASSHPTSYNEQFF.